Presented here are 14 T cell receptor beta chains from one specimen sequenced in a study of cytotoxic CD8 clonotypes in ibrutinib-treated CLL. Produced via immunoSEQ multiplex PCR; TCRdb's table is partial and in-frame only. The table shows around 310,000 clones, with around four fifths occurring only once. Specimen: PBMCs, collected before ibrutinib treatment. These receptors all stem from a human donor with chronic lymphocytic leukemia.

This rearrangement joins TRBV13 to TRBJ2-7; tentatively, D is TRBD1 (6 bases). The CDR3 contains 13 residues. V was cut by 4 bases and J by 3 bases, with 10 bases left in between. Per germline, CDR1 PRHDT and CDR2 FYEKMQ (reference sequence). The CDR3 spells CASSSTGYYEQYF. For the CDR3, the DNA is TGTGCCAGCAGCTCGACAGGCTACTACGAGCAGTACTTC.

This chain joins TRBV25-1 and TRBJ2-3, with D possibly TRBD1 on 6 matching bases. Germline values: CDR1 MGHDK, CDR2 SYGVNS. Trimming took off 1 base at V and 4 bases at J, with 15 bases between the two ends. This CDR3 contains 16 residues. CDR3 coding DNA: TGTGCCAGCAGTGAATCAGCAGGGGTCCCCCCAGATACGCAGTATTTT. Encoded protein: CASSESAGVPPDTQYF.

The CDR3 bases are TGTGCCAGCAGCCGACTAGCGGGAGTCACAGATACGCAGTATTTT. Its translation: CASSRLAGVTDTQYF. The rearrangement uses TRBV7-2 and TRBJ2-3; 12 nucleotides match TRBD2. The CDR3 length is 15 residues. Germline loops: CDR1 SGHTA, CDR2 FQGNSA. Trimming removed 5 bases from V and 2 bases from J; junction bases left unmatched: 2.

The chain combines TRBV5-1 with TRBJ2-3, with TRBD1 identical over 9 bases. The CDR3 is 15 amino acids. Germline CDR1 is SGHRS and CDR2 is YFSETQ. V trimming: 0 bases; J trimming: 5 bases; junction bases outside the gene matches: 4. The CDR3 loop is CASSLGTGEGDTQYF. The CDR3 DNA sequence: TGCGCCAGCAGCTTGGGGACAGGGGAGGGAGATACGCAGTATTTT.

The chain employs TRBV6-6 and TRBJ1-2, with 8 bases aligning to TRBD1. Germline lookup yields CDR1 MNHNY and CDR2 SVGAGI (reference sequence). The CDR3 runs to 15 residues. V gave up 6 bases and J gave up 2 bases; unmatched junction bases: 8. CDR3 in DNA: TGTGCCAGCAGGACTTCAGGGGGCGCGAACTATGGCTACACCTTC. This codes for CASRTSGGANYGYTF.

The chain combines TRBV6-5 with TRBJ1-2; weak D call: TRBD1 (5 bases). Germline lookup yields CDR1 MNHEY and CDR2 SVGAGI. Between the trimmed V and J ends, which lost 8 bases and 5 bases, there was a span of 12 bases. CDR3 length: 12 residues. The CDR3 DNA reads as TGTGCCAGCTGCGACAGTGCTTATGGCTACACCTTC. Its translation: CASCDSAYGYTF.

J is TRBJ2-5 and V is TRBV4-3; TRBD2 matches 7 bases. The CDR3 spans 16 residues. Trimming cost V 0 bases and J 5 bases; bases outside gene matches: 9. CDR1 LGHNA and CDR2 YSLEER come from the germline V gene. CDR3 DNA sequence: TGCGCCAGCAGCCAAGATCTCGGGGAGGGTCAGGAGACCCAGTACTTC. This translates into CASSQDLGEGQETQYF.

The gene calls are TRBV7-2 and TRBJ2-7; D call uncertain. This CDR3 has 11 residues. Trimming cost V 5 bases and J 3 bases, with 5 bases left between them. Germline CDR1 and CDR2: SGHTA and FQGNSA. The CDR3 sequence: CASSLHYEQYF. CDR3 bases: TGTGCCAGCAGCCTACACTACGAGCAGTACTTC.

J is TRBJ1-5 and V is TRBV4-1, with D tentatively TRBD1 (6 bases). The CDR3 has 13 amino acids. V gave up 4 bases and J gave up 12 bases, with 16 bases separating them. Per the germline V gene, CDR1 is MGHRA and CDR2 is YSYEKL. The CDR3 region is CASSPSPGHSQHF. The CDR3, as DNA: TGCGCCAGCAGCCCATCTCCGGGACATAGCCAGCATTTT.

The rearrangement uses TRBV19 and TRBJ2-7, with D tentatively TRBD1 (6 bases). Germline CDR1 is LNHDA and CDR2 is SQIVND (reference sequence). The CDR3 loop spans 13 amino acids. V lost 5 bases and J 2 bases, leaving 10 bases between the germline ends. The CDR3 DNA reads TGTGCCAGTAGTCCGGGACATCCCTACGAGCAGTACTTC. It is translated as CASSPGHPYEQYF. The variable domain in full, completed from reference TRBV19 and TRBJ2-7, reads DGGITQSPKYLFRKEGQNVTLSCEQNLNHDAMYWYRQDPGQGLRLIYYSQIVNDFQKGDIAEGYSVSREKKESFPLTVTSAQKNPTAFYLCASSPGHPYEQYFGPGTRLTVT.

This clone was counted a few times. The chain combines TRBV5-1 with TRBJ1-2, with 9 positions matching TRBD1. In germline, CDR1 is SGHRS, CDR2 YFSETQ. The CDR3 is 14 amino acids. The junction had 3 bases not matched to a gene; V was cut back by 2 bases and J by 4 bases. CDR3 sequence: CASSLTGGGYGYTF. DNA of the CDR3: TGCGCCAGCAGCTTAACAGGGGGCGGCTATGGCTACACCTTC.

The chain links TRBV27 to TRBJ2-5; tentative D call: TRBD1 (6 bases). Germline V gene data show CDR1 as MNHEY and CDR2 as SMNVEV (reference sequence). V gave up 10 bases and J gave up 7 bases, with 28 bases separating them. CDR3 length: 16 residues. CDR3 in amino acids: CANRTCELTGNRTQYF. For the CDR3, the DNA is TGTGCCAACCGAACTTGTGAACTCACAGGGAACCGGACCCAGTACTTC.

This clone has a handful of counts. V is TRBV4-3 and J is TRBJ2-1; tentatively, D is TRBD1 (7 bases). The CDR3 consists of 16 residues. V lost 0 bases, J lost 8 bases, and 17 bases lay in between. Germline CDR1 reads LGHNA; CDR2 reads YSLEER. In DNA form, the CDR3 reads TGCGCCAGCAGCCAAGAAGGCAGGGGGGTTATCGATGAGCAGTTCTTC. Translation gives CASSQEGRGVIDEQFF.

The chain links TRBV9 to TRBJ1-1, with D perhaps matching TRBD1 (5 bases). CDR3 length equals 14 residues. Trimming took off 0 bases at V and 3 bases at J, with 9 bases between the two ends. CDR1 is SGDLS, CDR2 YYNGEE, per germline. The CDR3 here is CASSVDRGDTEAFF. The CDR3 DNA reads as TGTGCCAGCAGCGTAGATAGGGGTGACACTGAAGCTTTCTTT. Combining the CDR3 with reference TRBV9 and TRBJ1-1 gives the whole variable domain DSGVTQTPKHLITATGQRVTLRCSPRSGDLSVYWYQQSLDQGLQFLIQYYNGEERAKGNILERFSAQQFPDLHSELNLSSLELGDSALYFCASSVDRGDTEAFFGQGTRLTVV.